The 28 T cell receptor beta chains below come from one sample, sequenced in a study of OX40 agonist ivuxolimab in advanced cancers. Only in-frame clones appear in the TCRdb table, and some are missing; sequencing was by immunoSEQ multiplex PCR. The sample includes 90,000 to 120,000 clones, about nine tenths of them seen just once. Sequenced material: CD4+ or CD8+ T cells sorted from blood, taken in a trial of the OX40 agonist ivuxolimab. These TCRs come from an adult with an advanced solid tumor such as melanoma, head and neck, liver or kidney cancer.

CDR3 amino acids: CASSLKHEQFF. CDR3 nucleotides: TGTGCCAGCAGTTTGAAGCACGAGCAGTTCTTC. The chain combines TRBV28 with TRBJ2-1; unclear D gene. Germline lookup yields CDR1 MDHEN and CDR2 SYDVKM. Trimming removed 3 bases from V and 10 bases from J, with 7 bases in between. The CDR3 loop spans 11 amino acids.

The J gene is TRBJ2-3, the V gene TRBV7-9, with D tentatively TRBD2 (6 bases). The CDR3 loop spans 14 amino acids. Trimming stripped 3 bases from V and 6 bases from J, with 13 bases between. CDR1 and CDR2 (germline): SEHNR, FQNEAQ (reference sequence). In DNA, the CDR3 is TGTGCCAGCAGCTTGACGGGAGCTGGGGATACGCAGTATTTT. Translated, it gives CASSLTGAGDTQYF.

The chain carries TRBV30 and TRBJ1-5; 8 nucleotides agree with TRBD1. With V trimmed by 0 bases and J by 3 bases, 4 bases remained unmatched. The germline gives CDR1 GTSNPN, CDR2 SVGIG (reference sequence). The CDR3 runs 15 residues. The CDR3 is CAWSVRGQVNQPQHF. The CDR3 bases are TGTGCCTGGAGTGTACGGGGACAGGTCAATCAGCCCCAGCATTTT. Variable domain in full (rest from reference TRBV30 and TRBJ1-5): SQTIHQWPATLVQPVGSPLSLECTVEGTSNPNLYWYRQAAGRGLQLLFYSVGIGQISSEVPQNLSASRPQDRQFILSSKKLLLSDSGFYLCAWSVRGQVNQPQHFGDGTRLSIL.

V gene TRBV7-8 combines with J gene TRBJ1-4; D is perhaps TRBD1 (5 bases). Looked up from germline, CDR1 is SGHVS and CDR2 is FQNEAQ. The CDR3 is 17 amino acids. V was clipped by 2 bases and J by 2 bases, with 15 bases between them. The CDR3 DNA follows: TGTGCCAGCAGCTTACGGGGGGTATTAGCCACTAATGAAAAACTGTTTTTT. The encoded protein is CASSLRGVLATNEKLFF.

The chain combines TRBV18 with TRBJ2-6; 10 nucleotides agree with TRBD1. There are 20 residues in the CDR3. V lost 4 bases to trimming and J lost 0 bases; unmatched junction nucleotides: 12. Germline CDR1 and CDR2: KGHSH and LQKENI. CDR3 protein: CASSRFQLTGGLSGANVLTF. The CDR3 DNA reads TGTGCCAGCTCACGATTCCAATTGACAGGGGGCCTCTCTGGGGCCAACGTCCTGACTTTC.

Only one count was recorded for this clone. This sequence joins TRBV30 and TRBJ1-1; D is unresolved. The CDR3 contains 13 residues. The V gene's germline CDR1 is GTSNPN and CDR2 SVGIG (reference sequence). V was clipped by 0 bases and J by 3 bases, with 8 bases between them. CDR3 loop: CAWSVGWDTEAFF. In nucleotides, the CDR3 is TGTGCCTGGAGTGTAGGATGGGACACTGAAGCTTTCTTT. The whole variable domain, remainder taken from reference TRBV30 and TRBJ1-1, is SQTIHQWPATLVQPVGSPLSLECTVEGTSNPNLYWYRQAAGRGLQLLFYSVGIGQISSEVPQNLSASRPQDRQFILSSKKLLLSDSGFYLCAWSVGWDTEAFFGQGTRLTVV.

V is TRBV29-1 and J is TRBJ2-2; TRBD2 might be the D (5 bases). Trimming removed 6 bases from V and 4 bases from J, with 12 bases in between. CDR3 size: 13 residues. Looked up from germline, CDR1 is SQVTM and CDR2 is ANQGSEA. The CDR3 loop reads CSVYGGTTGELFF. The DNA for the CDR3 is TGCAGCGTGTATGGAGGTACCACCGGGGAGCTGTTTTTT.

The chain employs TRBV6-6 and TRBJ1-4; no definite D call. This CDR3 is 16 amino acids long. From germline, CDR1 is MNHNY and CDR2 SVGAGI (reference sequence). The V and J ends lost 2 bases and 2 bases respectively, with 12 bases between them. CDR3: CASSYREGGTNEKLFF. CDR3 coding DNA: TGTGCCAGCAGTTACCGGGAAGGTGGCACTAATGAAAAACTGTTTTTT.

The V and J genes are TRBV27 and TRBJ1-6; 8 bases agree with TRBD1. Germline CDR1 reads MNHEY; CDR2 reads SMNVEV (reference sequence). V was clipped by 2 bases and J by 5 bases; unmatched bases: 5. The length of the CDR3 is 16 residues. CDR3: CASSLSGQGHNSPLHF. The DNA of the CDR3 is TGTGCCAGCAGTTTAAGTGGACAGGGCCATAATTCACCCCTCCACTTT.

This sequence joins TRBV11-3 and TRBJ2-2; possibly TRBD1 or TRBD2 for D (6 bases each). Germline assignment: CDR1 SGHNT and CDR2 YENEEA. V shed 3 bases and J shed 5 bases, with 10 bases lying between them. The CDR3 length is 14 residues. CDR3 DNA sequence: TGTGCCAGCAGCTTGGGGGGCGAAACCGGGGAGCTGTTTTTT. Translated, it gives CASSLGGETGELFF.

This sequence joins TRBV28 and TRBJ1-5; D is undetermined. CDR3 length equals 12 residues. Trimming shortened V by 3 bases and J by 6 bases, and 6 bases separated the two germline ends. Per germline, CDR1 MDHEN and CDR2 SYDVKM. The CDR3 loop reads CASSFWLQPQHF. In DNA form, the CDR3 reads TGTGCCAGCAGTTTTTGGCTTCAGCCCCAGCATTTT. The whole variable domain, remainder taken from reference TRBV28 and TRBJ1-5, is DVKVTQSSRYLVKRTGEKVFLECVQDMDHENMFWYRQDPGLGLRLIYFSYDVKMKEKGDIPEGYSVSREKKERFSLILESASTNQTSMYLCASSFWLQPQHFGDGTRLSIL.

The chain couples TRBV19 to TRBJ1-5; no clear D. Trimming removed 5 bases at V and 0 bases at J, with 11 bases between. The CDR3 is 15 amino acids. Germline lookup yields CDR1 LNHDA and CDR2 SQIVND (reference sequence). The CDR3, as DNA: TGTGCCAGTAGTCGTCGGACCTATAGCAATCAGCCCCAGCATTTT. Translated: CASSRRTYSNQPQHF.

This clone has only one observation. The CDR3: CASSLRGAETQYF. The CDR3 coding sequence is TGTGCCAGCAGTCTCCGGGGGGCGGAGACCCAGTACTTC. The chain joins TRBV13 to TRBJ2-5, with a possible D match to TRBD2 (7 bases). Deletions cut 6 bases from V and 5 bases from J, with 13 bases between. This CDR3 spans 13 amino acids. Per germline, CDR1 PRHDT and CDR2 FYEKMQ (reference sequence).

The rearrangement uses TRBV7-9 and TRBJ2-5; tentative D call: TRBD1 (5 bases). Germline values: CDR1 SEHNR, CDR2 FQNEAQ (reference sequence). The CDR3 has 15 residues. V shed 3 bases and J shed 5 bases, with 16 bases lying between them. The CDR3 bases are TGTGCCAGCAGCTTTAGGACACTTACTTGGGAGACCCAGTACTTC. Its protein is CASSFRTLTWETQYF.

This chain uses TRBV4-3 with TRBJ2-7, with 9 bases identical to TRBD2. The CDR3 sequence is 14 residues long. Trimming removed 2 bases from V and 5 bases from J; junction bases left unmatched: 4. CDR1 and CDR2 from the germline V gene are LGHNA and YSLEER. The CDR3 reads CASSQKREANEQYF. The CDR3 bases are TGCGCCAGCAGCCAAAAGCGGGAGGCAAACGAGCAGTACTTC.

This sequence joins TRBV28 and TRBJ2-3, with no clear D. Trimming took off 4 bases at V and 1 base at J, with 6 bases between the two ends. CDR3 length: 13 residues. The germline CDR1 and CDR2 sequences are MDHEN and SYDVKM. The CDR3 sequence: CASSWAGTDTQYF. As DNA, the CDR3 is TGTGCCAGCAGTTGGGCGGGCACAGATACGCAGTATTTT.

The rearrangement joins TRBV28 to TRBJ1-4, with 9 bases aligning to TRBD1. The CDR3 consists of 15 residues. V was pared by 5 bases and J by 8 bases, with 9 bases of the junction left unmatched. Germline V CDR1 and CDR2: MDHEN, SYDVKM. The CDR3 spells CASSRPGQGLEKLFF. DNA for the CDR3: TGTGCCAGCAGTCGACCGGGACAGGGTCTCGAAAAACTGTTTTTT.

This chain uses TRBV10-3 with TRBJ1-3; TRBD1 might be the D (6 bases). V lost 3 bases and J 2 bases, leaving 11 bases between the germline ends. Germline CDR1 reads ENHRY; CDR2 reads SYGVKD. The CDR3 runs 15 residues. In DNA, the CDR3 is TGTGCCATCAGTGACTGGGGGCTGACTGGAAACACCATATATTTT. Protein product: CAISDWGLTGNTIYF.

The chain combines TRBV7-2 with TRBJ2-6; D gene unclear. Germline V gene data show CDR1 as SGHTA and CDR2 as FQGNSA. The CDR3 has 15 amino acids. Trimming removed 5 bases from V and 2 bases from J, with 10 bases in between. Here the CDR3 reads CASSPRTAGANVLTF. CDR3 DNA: TGTGCCAGCAGCCCTCGTACGGCTGGGGCCAACGTCCTGACTTTC.

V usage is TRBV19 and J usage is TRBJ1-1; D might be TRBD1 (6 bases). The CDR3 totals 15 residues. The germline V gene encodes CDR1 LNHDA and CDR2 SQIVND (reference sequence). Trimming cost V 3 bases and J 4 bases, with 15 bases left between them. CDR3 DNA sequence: TGTGCCAGTAGTATTACGGGGGCGCAGAGCACTGAAGCTTTCTTT. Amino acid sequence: CASSITGAQSTEAFF.

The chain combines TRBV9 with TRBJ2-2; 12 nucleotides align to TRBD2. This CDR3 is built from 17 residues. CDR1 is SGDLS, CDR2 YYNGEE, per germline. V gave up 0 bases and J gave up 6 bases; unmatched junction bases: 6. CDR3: CASSVGLAGGSAGELFF. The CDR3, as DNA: TGTGCCAGCAGCGTAGGGCTAGCGGGAGGGTCGGCCGGGGAGCTGTTTTTT.

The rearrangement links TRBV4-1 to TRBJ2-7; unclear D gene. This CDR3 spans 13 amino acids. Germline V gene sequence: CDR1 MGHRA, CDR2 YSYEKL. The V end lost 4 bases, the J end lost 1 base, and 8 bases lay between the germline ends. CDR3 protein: CASSLGRSYEQYF. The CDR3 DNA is TGCGCCAGCAGCCTTGGACGGTCCTACGAGCAGTACTTC.

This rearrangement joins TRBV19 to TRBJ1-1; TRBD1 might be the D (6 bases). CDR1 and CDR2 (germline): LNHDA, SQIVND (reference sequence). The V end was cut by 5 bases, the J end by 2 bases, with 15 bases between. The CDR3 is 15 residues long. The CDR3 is CASSGVGGRNTEAFF. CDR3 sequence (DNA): TGTGCCAGTAGTGGCGTGGGGGGGCGTAACACTGAAGCTTTCTTT.

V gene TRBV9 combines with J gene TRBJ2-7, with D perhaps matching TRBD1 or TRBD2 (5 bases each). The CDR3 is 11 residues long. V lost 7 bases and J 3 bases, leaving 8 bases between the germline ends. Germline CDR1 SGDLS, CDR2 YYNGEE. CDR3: CASGDGYEQYF. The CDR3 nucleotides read TGTGCCAGCGGGGACGGCTACGAGCAGTACTTC.

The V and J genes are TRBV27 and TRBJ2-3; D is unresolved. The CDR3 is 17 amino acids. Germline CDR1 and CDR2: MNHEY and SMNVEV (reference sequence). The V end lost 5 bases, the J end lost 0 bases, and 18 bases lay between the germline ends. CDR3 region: CASSPTRTERSTDTQYF. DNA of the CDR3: TGTGCCAGCAGTCCGACTCGGACGGAGCGAAGCACAGATACGCAGTATTTT.

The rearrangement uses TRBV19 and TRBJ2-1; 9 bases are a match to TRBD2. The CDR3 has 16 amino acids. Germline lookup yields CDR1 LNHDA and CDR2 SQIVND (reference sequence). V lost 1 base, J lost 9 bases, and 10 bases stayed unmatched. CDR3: CASSIVGASGMGEQFF. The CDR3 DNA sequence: TGTGCCAGTAGTATAGTAGGGGCTAGCGGGATGGGTGAGCAGTTCTTC.

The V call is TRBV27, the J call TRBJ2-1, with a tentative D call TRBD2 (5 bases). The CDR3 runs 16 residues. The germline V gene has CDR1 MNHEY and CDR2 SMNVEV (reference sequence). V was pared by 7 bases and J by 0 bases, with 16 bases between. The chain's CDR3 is CASTSTTGSSYNEQFF. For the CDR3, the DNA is TGTGCCAGCACCTCGACGACGGGAAGCTCCTACAATGAGCAGTTCTTC.

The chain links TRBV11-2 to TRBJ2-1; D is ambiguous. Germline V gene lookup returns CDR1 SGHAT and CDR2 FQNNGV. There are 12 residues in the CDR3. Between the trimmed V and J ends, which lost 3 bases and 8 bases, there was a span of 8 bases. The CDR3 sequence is CASSLTFDEQFF. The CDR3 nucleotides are TGTGCCAGCAGCTTGACATTCGATGAGCAGTTCTTC.